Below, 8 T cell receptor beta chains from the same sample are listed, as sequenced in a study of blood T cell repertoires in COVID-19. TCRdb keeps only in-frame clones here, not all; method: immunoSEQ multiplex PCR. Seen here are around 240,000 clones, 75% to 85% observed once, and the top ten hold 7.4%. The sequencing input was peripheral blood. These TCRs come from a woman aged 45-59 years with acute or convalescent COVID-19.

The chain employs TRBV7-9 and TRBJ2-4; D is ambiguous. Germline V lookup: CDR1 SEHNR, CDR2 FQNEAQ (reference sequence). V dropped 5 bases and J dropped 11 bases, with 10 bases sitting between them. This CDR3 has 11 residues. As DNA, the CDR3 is TGTGCCAGCAGCGTCGGAGAAGTTCAGTACTTC. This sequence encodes CASSVGEVQYF.

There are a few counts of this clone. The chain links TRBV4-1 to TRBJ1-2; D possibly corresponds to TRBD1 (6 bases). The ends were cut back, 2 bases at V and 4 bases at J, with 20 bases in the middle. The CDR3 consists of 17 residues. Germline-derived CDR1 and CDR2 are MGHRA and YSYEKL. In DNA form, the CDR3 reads TGCGCCAGCAGCCAAACCCCCGACAGGATTTCATCCTATGGCTACACCTTC. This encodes CASSQTPDRISSYGYTF.

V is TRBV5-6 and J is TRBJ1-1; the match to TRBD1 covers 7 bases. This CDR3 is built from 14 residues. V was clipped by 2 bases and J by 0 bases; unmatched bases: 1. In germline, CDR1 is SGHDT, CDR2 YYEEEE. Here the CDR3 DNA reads TGTGCCAGCAGCTTAGGGGGCGTGAACACTGAAGCTTTCTTT. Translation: CASSLGGVNTEAFF.

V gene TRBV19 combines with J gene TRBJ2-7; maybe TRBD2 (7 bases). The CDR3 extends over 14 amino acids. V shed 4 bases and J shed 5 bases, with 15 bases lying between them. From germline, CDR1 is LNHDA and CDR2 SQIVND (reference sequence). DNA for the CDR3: TGTGCCAGTAGTACGTGGGGGGGCCGTCACGAGCAGTACTTC. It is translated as CASSTWGGRHEQYF.

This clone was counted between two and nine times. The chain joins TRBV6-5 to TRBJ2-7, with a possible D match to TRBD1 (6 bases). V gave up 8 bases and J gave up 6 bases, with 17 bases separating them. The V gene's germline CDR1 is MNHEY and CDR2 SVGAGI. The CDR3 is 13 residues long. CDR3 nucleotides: TGTGCCAGCTCGGAACAGGGAGTCTCCGAGCAGTACTTC. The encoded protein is CASSEQGVSEQYF.

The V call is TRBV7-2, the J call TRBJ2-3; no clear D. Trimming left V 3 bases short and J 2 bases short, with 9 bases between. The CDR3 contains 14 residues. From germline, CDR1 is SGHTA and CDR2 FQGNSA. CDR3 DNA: TGTGCCAGCAGCTTCAGTGCCTTCACAGATACGCAGTATTTT. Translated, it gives CASSFSAFTDTQYF.

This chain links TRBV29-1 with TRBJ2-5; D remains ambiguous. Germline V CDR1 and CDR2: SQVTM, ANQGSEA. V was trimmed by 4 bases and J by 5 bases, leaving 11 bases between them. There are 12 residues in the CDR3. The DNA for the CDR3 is TGCAGCGTTGGGTTCGGTCGTGAGACCCAGTACTTC. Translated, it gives CSVGFGRETQYF.

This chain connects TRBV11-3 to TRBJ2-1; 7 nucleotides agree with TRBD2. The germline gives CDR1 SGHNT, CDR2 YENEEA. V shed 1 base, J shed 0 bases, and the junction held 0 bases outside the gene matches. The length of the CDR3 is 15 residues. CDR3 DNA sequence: TGTGCCAGCAGCTTAGCGGGGGGCTCCTACAATGAGCAGTTCTTC. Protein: CASSLAGGSYNEQFF. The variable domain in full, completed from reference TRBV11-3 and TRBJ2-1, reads EAGVVQSPRYKIIEKKQPVAFWCNPISGHNTLYWYLQNLGQGPELLIRYENEEAVDDSQLPKDRFSAERLKGVDSTLKIQPAELGDSAVYLCASSLAGGSYNEQFFGPGTRLTVL.